These 14 T cell receptor beta chains were all obtained from the same sample, sequenced in a study of blood T cell repertoires in COVID-19 (dated by TCRdb to the early 2020s). Libraries were constructed by the immunoSEQ multiplex PCR assay. TCRdb carries this immuneACCESS record with in-frame sequences only. Its versions omit some clonotypes, under half of them owing to an unresolved V gene in the studies checked, with the rest unexplained. This sample lists 300,000 to 400,000 clones; approximately 85% were detected once. The ten largest clones capture about 7% of the sample. The sequenced sample was peripheral blood. These receptors came from a human donor in a cohort sampled during active COVID-19.

This sequence joins TRBV24-1 and TRBJ1-1, with D perhaps TRBD1 (6 bases). V lost 7 bases to trimming and J lost 6 bases, with 17 bases between them. The CDR3 sequence is 14 residues long. Germline values: CDR1 KGHDR, CDR2 SFDVKD. CDR3 residues: CATRPSTGLAEAFF. In nucleotides, the CDR3 is TGTGCCACCAGGCCCTCCACAGGGTTGGCTGAAGCTTTCTTT.

The chain uses TRBV2 and TRBJ2-3, with 8 bases matching TRBD2. Germline CDR1 and CDR2: SNHLY and FYNNEI. Trimming took 10 bases from V and 5 from J; bases not matched to a gene: 8. The CDR3 runs 13 residues. CDR3 region: CATGRGEIDTQYF. The CDR3, as DNA: TGTGCCACCGGGCGGGGGGAGATAGATACGCAGTATTTT.

The V and J genes are TRBV28 and TRBJ1-1, with TRBD1 matching over 11 bases. CDR1 is MDHEN and CDR2 is SYDVKM in the germline V gene. With V trimmed by 7 bases and J by 4 bases, 17 bases remained unmatched. CDR3 length: 18 amino acids. CDR3 in DNA: TGTGCCAGCACCATTAGAGGACAGGGGGCCGGTTCGGGCACTGAAGCTTTCTTT. This encodes CASTIRGQGAGSGTEAFF.

On this clone: In the same sample, other DNA sequences code for this CDR3. The rearrangement uses TRBV3-1 (or the pseudogene TRBV3-2) and TRBJ2-7, with 13 positions matching TRBD2. The V gene end was trimmed by 1 base and the J gene end by 3 bases; junction bases not matched to a gene: 0. CDR3 length: 15 residues. Germline CDR1 LGHDT, CDR2 YNNKEL (reference sequence). CDR3 sequence (DNA): TGTGCCAGCAGCCAAGGGACTAGCGGGGGCTACGAGCAGTACTTC. Amino acids: CASSQGTSGGYEQYF.

The chain has TRBV7-8 and TRBJ2-3; D call uncertain. Germline V lookup: CDR1 SGHVS, CDR2 FQNEAQ. V was pared by 5 bases and J by 5 bases, with 11 bases between. The CDR3 spans 13 residues. CDR3 region: CASSTRLVDTQYF. The CDR3 DNA reads as TGTGCCAGCAGCACACGACTCGTAGATACGCAGTATTTT.

Here the CDR3 reads CASSREGDEQFF. The CDR3 bases are TGCGCCAGCAGCCGTGAGGGGGATGAGCAGTTCTTC. The genes are TRBV5-1 and TRBJ2-1, with D maybe TRBD1 (6 bases). Per germline, CDR1 SGHRS and CDR2 YFSETQ. V was pared by 4 bases and J by 8 bases, with 10 bases between. The CDR3 loop spans 12 amino acids.

V and J are TRBV10-3 and TRBJ2-2, with D maybe TRBD1 (6 bases). CDR3 length: 15 residues. Germline CDR1 reads ENHRY; CDR2 reads SYGVKD. V shed 0 bases and J shed 5 bases, with 10 bases lying between them. CDR3 sequence reads: CAISESVGATGELFF. The CDR3 nucleotides read TGTGCCATCAGTGAGTCTGTGGGGGCAACCGGGGAGCTGTTTTTT.

There are a few counts of this clone. The chain uses TRBV9 and TRBJ1-3; 8 bases match TRBD1. This CDR3 has 16 amino acids. Germline values: CDR1 SGDLS, CDR2 YYNGEE. The trim removed 0 bases at V and 4 bases at J, leaving 6 bases unmatched. CDR3 nucleotide sequence: TGTGCCAGCAGCGTAGGTGGACAGGGCTTGGGAAACACCATATATTTT. Its translation: CASSVGGQGLGNTIYF.

This chain connects TRBV5-1 to TRBJ1-1; TRBD1 aligns across 10 bases. The junction had 8 bases not matched to a gene; V was cut back by 4 bases and J by 5 bases. CDR1 is SGHRS and CDR2 is YFSETQ in the germline V gene. The length of the CDR3 is 15 residues. The CDR3 region is CASSLGQGSGTEAFF. The CDR3 coding sequence is TGCGCCAGCAGCCTGGGACAGGGGTCGGGGACTGAAGCTTTCTTT.

This sequence joins TRBV7-2 and TRBJ2-1, with D maybe TRBD1 (5 bases). V shed 1 base and J shed 9 bases, with 10 bases lying between them. CDR1 and CDR2 from the germline V gene are SGHTA and FQGNSA. The CDR3 has 13 residues. In nucleotides, the CDR3 is TGTGCCAGCAGCTTAGATGGGGCAGGTGAGCAGTTCTTC. This codes for CASSLDGAGEQFF. The complete variable domain, with remaining parts taken from reference TRBV7-2 and TRBJ2-1, reads GAGVSQSPSNKVTEKGKDVELRCDPISGHTALYWYRQSLGQGLEFLIYFQGNSAPDKSGLPSDRFSAERTGGSVSTLTIQRTQQEDSAVYLCASSLDGAGEQFFGPGTRLTVL.

The chain combines TRBV11-3 with TRBJ2-2; 11 bases agree with TRBD1. The CDR3 extends over 16 amino acids. Germline trimming cut 1 base from V and 5 bases from J; bases unmatched to any gene: 3. Germline CDR1 and CDR2: SGHNT and YENEEA. The CDR3 region is CASSLAGTGGTGELFF. In nucleotides, the CDR3 is TGTGCCAGCAGCTTAGCCGGGACAGGGGGAACCGGGGAGCTGTTTTTT.

The V and J genes are TRBV5-1 and TRBJ2-6; 8 positions match TRBD1. J was trimmed by 2 bases and V by 3 bases; bases with no gene match: 4. In germline, CDR1 is SGHRS, CDR2 YFSETQ. This CDR3 is built from 16 residues. CDR3 region: CASSSEQGAGANVLTF. CDR3 sequence (DNA): TGCGCCAGCAGCTCAGAACAGGGGGCTGGGGCCAACGTCCTGACTTTC.

Here the CDR3 reads CAISGTGVDTGELFF. For the CDR3, the DNA is TGTGCCATCAGTGGGACAGGGGTGGACACCGGGGAGCTGTTTTTT. J is TRBJ2-2 and V is TRBV10-3, with 9 bases matching TRBD1. The CDR3 is 15 amino acids. The V segment lost 4 bases and the J segment 3 bases; nucleotides outside the gene matches: 3. In germline, CDR1 is ENHRY, CDR2 SYGVKD.

The chain employs TRBV19 and TRBJ2-4; TRBD1 matches 7 bases. Germline CDR1 LNHDA, CDR2 SQIVND (reference sequence). V lost 5 bases to trimming and J lost 6 bases; unmatched junction nucleotides: 19. This CDR3 is 18 amino acids long. DNA for the CDR3: TGTGCCAGTAGTCCAAGGACAGGAGTGCCACGGGCTGGAAACATTCAGTACTTC. Protein sequence: CASSPRTGVPRAGNIQYF.